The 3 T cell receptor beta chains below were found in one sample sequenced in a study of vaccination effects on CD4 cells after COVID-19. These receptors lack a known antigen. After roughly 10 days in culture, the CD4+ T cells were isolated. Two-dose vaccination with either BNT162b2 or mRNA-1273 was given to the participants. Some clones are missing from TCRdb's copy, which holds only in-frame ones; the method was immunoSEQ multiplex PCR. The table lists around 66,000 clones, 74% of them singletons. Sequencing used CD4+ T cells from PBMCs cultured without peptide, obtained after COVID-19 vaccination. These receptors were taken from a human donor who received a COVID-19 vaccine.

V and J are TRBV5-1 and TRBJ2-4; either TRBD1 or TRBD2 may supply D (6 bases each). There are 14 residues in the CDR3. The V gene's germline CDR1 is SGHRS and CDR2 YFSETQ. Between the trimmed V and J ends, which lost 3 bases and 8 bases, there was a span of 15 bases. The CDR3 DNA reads TGCGCCAGCAGCTGGGACACCGGAGGGGACATTCAGTACTTC. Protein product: CASSWDTGGDIQYF. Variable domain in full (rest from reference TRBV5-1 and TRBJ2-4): KAGVTQTPRYLIKTRGQQVTLSCSPISGHRSVSWYQQTPGQGLQFLFEYFSETQRNKGNFPGRFSGRQFSNSRSEMNVSTLELGDSALYLCASSWDTGGDIQYFGAGTRLSVL.

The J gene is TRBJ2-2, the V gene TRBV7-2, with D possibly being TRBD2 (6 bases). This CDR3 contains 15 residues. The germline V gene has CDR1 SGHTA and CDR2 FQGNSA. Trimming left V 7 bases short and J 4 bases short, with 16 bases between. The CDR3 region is CASTFLRGGTGELFF. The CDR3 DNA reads TGTGCCAGCACCTTCCTCCGGGGAGGCACCGGGGAGCTGTTTTTT. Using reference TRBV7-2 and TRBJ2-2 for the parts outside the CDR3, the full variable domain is GAGVSQSPSNKVTEKGKDVELRCDPISGHTALYWYRQSLGQGLEFLIYFQGNSAPDKSGLPSDRFSAERTGGSVSTLTIQRTQQEDSAVYLCASTFLRGGTGELFFGEGSRLTVL.

The CDR3 sequence: CSGYTDTQYF. In DNA, the CDR3 is TGCAGCGGGTACACAGATACGCAGTATTTT. The V and J genes are TRBV29-1 and TRBJ2-3; D ambiguous. With 7 bases removed from V and 2 bases from J, the gap between germline ends came to 4 bases. Germline V gives CDR1 SQVTM, CDR2 ANQGSEA. This CDR3 has 10 residues.